The next 2 T cell receptor beta chains were all read from a single sample in a study of T cell responses to AZD1222 COVID-19 vaccine. TCRdb's table, derived via immunoSEQ multiplex PCR, lists solely in-frame clones and lacks some. The table lists about 62,000 clones, around nine tenths of them singletons. The sample here was peripheral blood, taken on day 0 of AZD1222 vaccination. The receptor source for this set is an adult in good health.

This clone has a single count. The V call is TRBV30, the J call TRBJ1-6; D is unresolved. CDR1 is GTSNPN, CDR2 SVGIG, per germline (reference sequence). The CDR3 length is 13 residues. The V gene lost 0 bases and the J gene lost 7 bases, with 7 bases spanning the gap. The CDR3 DNA sequence: TGTGCCTGGAGTGTAGTGAGGAATTCACCCCTCCACTTT. This encodes CAWSVVRNSPLHF.

This clone was counted only a few times. This sequence joins TRBV9 and TRBJ1-3; 7 nucleotides agree with TRBD1. Germline values: CDR1 SGDLS, CDR2 YYNGEE. This CDR3 comprises 16 residues. Trimming cost V 0 bases and J 2 bases; bases outside gene matches: 5. The CDR3 DNA reads TGTGCCAGCAGCGTAGCTGGGGGACAGCCTGGAAACACCATATATTTT. Translated: CASSVAGGQPGNTIYF.